This T cell receptor (beta chain) was observed in a study of blood T cell repertoires in COVID-19 (dated by TCRdb to about 2020). With respect to the entire study: Collaborator samples came from the United States, Italy and Spain and covered acute and convalescent phases of COVID-19. The prospective study material was composed of cDNA or gDNA derived from T cells, B-cell-depleted T cells, or PBMCs. Deeply sampled blood TCRbeta repertoires from subjects exposed to, actively infected with, or recovered from COVID-19 were included in the dataset. The repertoires were made available in a free public database intended to serve as a resource for research on the immune response to SARS-CoV-2. Samples were obtained from the ongoing ImmuneRACE study (first 160 participants) and from some 1,200 subjects provided by 6 global collaborators. The sample metadata nearly always contained a de-identified subject ID, COVID-19 status, age in years and sex. Where HLA class I and class II types were available, the types were taken from metadata supplied by the sample provider, not from assay-based typing. Here is what the overall study found, with its caveats: How much clinical and demographic metadata was included differed by source and by participant, and the metadata was provided uncurated.

Collaborating institutions collected whole blood in K2EDTA tubes following their own protocols. For TCRbeta analysis, collaborators shipped samples as frozen whole blood, isolated PBMCs, or DNA extracted from either of those sample types. As concerns this clone: This receptor's antigen is unknown. Per-base quality was not reported, and no clone a single base away is much larger than it.

The CDR3 spans 11 residues, from the cysteine through the phenylalanine. The only DNA kept is the CDR3, 33 bases in frame from the first base. Between the V and J ends, shortened by 8 bases and 1 base respectively, the junction contains 6 bases. The germline V gene supplies CDR1 MDHEN and CDR2 SYDVKM. TCRbeta CDR3 regions were amplified from genomic DNA by means of the immunoSEQ Assay, a bias-controlled multiplex PCR. In the paper's pipeline: The number of nucleated cells in each sample was estimated from the amplification of reference gene primers within the assay. To quantify the absolute abundance of each unique TCRbeta CDR3 rearrangement, sequence reads were collapsed and filtered. For each sample, productive Simpson clonality was calculated as the square root of Simpson's diversity index across productive rearrangements. TCRdb carries this immuneACCESS record with in-frame sequences only. Its versions omit some clonotypes, under half of them owing to an unresolved V gene in the studies checked, with the rest unexplained. D and trimming come from the DNA, and the V and J calls and clone size come from that table. The sample table contains over 250,000 clones; only one count was recorded for around 87% of them. Of the sample, 2% to 2.5% is held by the ten largest clones.

The sample consisted of peripheral blood. The V and J segments used are TRBV28 and TRBJ2-7; the D segment cannot be called with confidence. This receptor was obtained from a woman aged 50 to 60 with acute or convalescent COVID-19. The DNA sequence reads TGTGCCAGCGGCCCATCCTACGAGCAGTACTTC. It specifies CASGPSYEQYF. The reference TRBV28 and TRBJ2-7 proteins fill in what lies around the CDR3, so the full variable domain reads DVKVTQSSRYLVKRTGEKVFLECVQDMDHENMFWYRQDPGLGLRLIYFSYDVKMKEKGDIPEGYSVSREKKERFSLILESASTNQTSMYLCASGPSYEQYFGPGTRLTVT.